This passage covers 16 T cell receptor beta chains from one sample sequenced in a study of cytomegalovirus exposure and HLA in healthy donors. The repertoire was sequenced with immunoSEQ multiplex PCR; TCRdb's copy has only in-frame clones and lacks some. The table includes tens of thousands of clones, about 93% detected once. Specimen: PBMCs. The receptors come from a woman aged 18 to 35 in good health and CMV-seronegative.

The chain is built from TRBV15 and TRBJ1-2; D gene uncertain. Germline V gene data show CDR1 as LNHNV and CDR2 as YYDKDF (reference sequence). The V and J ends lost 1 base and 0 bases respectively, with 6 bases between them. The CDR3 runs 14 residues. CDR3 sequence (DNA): TGTGCCACCAGCAGAGTGGTAGCTAACTATGGCTACACCTTC. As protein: CATSRVVANYGYTF.

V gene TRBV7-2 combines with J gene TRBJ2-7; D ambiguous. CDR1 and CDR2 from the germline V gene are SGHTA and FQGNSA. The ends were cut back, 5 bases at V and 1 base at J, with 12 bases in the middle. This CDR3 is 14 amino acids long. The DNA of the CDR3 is TGTGCCAGCAGCACCGGGTTACTTTCCTACGAGCAGTACTTC. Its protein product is CASSTGLLSYEQYF.

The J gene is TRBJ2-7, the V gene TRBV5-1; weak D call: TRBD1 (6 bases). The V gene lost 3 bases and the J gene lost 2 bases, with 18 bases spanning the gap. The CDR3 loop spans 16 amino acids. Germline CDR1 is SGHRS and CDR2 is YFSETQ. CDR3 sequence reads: CASSWGQGSAPYEQYF. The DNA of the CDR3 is TGCGCCAGCAGCTGGGGGCAGGGGTCGGCACCCTACGAGCAGTACTTC.

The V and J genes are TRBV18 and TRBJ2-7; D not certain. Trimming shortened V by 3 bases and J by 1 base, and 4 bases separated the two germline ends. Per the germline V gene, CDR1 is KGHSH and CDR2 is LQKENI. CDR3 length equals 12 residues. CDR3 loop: CASSPGSYEQYF. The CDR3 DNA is TGTGCCAGCTCACCCGGTTCCTACGAGCAGTACTTC.

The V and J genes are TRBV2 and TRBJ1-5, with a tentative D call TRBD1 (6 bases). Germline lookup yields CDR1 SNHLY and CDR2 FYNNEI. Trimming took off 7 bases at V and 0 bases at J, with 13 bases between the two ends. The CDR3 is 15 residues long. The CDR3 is CASTWDIVSNQPQHF. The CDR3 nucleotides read TGTGCCAGCACTTGGGACATCGTTAGCAATCAGCCCCAGCATTTT.

The CDR3, as DNA: TGTGCCAGAACCGAAGAAACAGCAAATCAGCCCCAGCATTTT. Its protein is CARTEETANQPQHF. V is TRBV5-3 and J is TRBJ1-5; unclear D gene. TRBV5-3 is noted as an ORF with a role that remains uncertain. There are 14 residues in the CDR3. Trimming removed 6 bases from V and 4 bases from J, with 14 bases in between.

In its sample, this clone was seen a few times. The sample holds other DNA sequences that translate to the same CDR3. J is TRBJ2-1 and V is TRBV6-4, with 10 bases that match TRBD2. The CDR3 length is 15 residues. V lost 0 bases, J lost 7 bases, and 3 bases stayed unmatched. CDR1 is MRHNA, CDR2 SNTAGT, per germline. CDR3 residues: CASSDSSGGANEQFF. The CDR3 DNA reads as TGTGCCAGCAGTGACTCAAGCGGGGGGGCAAATGAGCAGTTCTTC.

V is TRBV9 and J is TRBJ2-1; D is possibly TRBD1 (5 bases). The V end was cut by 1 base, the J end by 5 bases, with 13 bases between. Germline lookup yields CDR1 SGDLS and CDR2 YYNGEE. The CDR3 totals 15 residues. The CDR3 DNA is TGTGCCAGCAGCGTACAGGGAAACGGCAACAATGAGCAGTTCTTC. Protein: CASSVQGNGNNEQFF.

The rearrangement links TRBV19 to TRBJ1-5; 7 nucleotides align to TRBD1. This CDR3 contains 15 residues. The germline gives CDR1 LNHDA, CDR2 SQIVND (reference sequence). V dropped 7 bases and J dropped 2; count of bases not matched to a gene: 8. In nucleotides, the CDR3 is TGTGCCAGTACCCCCAGGGGGAAAGGCAATCAGCCCCAGCATTTT. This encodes CASTPRGKGNQPQHF.

CDR3 region: CASSQDHKDQPQHF. The CDR3 nucleotides read TGCGCCAGCAGCCAAGACCACAAAGATCAGCCCCAGCATTTT. The V gene is TRBV4-3, the J gene TRBJ1-5; D uncertain. Trimming took off 0 bases at V and 5 bases at J, with 8 bases between the two ends. CDR3 length: 14 amino acids. Germline assignment: CDR1 LGHNA and CDR2 YSLEER.

Here the CDR3 DNA reads TGTGCCAGTAAGGGTAAGAGACAGATGAACACCGGGGAGCTGTTTTTT. This encodes CASKGKRQMNTGELFF. J is TRBJ2-2 and V is TRBV19; maybe TRBD1 (5 bases). The CDR3 consists of 16 residues. V lost 7 bases, J lost 1 base, and 16 bases lay in between. The germline V gene has CDR1 LNHDA and CDR2 SQIVND (reference sequence). Supplemented by reference TRBV19 and TRBJ2-2, the full variable domain reads DGGITQSPKYLFRKEGQNVTLSCEQNLNHDAMYWYRQDPGQGLRLIYYSQIVNDFQKGDIAEGYSVSREKKESFPLTVTSAQKNPTAFYLCASKGKRQMNTGELFFGEGSRLTVL.

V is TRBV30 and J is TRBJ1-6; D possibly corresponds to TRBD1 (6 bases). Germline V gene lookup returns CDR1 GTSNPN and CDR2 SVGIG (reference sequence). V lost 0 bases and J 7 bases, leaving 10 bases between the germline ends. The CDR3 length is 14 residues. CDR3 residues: CAWSVNRENSPLHF. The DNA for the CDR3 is TGTGCCTGGAGTGTAAACAGGGAGAATTCACCCCTCCACTTT. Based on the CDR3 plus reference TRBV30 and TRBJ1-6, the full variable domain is SQTIHQWPATLVQPVGSPLSLECTVEGTSNPNLYWYRQAAGRGLQLLFYSVGIGQISSEVPQNLSASRPQDRQFILSSKKLLLSDSGFYLCAWSVNRENSPLHFGNGTRLTVT.

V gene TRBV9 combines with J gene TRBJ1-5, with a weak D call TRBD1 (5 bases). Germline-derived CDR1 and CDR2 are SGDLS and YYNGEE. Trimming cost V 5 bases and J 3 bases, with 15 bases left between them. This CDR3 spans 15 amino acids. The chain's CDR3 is CASRLQGAVNQPQHF. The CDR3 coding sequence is TGTGCCAGCAGACTCCAAGGGGCAGTCAATCAGCCCCAGCATTTT.

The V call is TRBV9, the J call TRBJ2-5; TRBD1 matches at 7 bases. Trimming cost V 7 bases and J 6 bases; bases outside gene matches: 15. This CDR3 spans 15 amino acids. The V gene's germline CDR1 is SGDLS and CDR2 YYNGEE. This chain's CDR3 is CASVVWAGGEKTQYF. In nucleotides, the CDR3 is TGTGCCAGCGTCGTCTGGGCAGGGGGAGAAAAGACCCAGTACTTC. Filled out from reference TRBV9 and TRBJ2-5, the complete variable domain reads DSGVTQTPKHLITATGQRVTLRCSPRSGDLSVYWYQQSLDQGLQFLIQYYNGEERAKGNILERFSAQQFPDLHSELNLSSLELGDSALYFCASVVWAGGEKTQYFGPGTRLLVL.

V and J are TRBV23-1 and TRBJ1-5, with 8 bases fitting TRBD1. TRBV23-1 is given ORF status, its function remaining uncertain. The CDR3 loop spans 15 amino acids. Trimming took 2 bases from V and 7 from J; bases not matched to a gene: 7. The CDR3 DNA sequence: TGCGCCAGCAGTCAAGCTCCAGGGGGCAGACAGCCCCAGCATTTT. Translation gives CASSQAPGGRQPQHF.

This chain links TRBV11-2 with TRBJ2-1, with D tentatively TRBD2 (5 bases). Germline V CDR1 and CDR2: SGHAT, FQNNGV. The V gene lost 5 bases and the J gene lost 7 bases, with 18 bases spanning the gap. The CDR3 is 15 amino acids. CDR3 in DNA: TGTGCCAGCAGCGAAATACCGGGATCGAGGAATGAGCAGTTCTTC. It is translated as CASSEIPGSRNEQFF.